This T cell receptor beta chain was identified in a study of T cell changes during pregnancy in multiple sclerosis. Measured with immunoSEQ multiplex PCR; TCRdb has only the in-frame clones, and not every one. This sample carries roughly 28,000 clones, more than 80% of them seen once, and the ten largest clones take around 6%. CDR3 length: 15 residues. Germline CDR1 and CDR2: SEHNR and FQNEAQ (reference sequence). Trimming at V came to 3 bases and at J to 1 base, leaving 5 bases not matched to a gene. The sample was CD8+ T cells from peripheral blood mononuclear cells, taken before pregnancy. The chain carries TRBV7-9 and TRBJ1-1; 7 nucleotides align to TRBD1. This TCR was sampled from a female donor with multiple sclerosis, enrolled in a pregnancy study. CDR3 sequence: CASSFYGTENTEAFF. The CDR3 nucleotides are TGTGCCAGCAGCTTCTACGGGACAGAGAACACTGAAGCTTTCTTT.